Below, 12 T cell receptor beta chains from the same sample are listed, as sequenced in a study of Ad26.COV2.S vaccination and SARS-CoV-2 variants. The table came from immunoSEQ multiplex PCR; TCRdb's copy has only in-frame clones and leaves some out. The sample lists 350,000 to 500,000 clones; 88% were seen once. Regarding treatment: some 20 received Ad26.COV2.S at low or high dose, single or two shots; about five received placebo; per-sample allocation not given. Repertoires come from day 63 after the first vaccine or placebo injection. The sample in question was peripheral blood, obtained in a trial of Ad26.COV2.S vaccine versus placebo. Receptor source: a person between 18 and 65 years old who received the Ad26.COV2.S COVID-19 vaccine or a placebo.

V is TRBV7-9 and J is TRBJ2-3; 13 bases match TRBD2. Germline CDR1 and CDR2: SEHNR and FQNEAQ (reference sequence). The length of the CDR3 is 14 residues. V gave up 5 bases and J gave up 6 bases; unmatched junction bases: 2. The CDR3 loop reads CASSRTSGGDTQYF. CDR3 DNA sequence: TGTGCCAGCAGCCGGACTAGCGGGGGTGATACGCAGTATTTT. Based on the CDR3 plus reference TRBV7-9 and TRBJ2-3, the full variable domain is DTGVSQNPRHKITKRGQNVTFRCDPISEHNRLYWYRQTLGQGPEFLTYFQNEAQLEKSRLLSDRFSAERPKGSFSTLEIQRTEQGDSAMYLCASSRTSGGDTQYFGPGTRLTVL.

This sequence joins TRBV27 and TRBJ1-6; 9 bases are a match to TRBD1. This CDR3 has 16 residues. Germline values: CDR1 MNHEY, CDR2 SMNVEV (reference sequence). V gave up 6 bases and J gave up 6 bases; unmatched junction bases: 9. This CDR3 is CASRGTGTGFNSPLHF. Here the CDR3 DNA reads TGTGCCAGCAGGGGAACCGGGACAGGGTTTAATTCACCCCTCCACTTT.

The rearrangement uses TRBV6-5 and TRBJ1-6, with D hard to call. The V gene lost 11 bases and the J gene lost 11 bases, with 19 bases spanning the gap. CDR1 and CDR2 from the germline V gene are MNHEY and SVGAGI. The CDR3 spans 13 residues. The CDR3 nucleotides are TGTGCCTTTTCCGGGGAGGCCGGAACACCCCTCCACTTT. This translates into CAFSGEAGTPLHF.

The gene calls are TRBV4-1 and TRBJ1-5, with TRBD1 matching 7 bases. The germline CDR1 and CDR2 sequences are MGHRA and YSYEKL. The V and J ends lost 0 bases and 3 bases, in that order; junction bases with no gene match: 5. The CDR3 is made up of 16 amino acids. The CDR3 DNA reads TGCGCCAGCAGCCAAGAAGGGACAGCCTACAATCAGCCCCAGCATTTT. Translating it yields CASSQEGTAYNQPQHF.

This clone was seen once. The V call is TRBV18, the J call TRBJ2-7, with D perhaps assigned TRBD1 or TRBD2 (5 bases each). The CDR3 loop spans 16 amino acids. Trimming removed 2 bases from V and 6 bases from J, with 20 bases in between. The germline gives CDR1 KGHSH, CDR2 LQKENI. In DNA, the CDR3 is TGTGCCAGCTCACCAAACCCCCATGGGGCGGGTTCCGAGCAGTACTTC. This gives the protein CASSPNPHGAGSEQYF.

The V gene is TRBV4-1, the J gene TRBJ1-6; D gene unclear. V shed 2 bases and J shed 10 bases, with 15 bases lying between them. Germline CDR1 and CDR2: MGHRA and YSYEKL. CDR3 size: 15 residues. This CDR3 is CASSQSPGLGSPLHF. For the CDR3, the DNA is TGCGCCAGCAGCCAAAGCCCGGGTCTTGGGTCACCCCTCCACTTT.

The chain combines TRBV28 with TRBJ1-4, with a tentative D call TRBD1 (5 bases). There are 12 residues in the CDR3. The V end was cut by 8 bases, the J end by 8 bases, with 12 bases between. Germline V gives CDR1 MDHEN, CDR2 SYDVKM. In DNA, the CDR3 is TGTGCCAGCTCCCGGGGGTGGGAAAAACTGTTTTTT. This gives the protein CASSRGWEKLFF.

The chain employs TRBV6-4 and TRBJ1-1; TRBD1 aligns across 9 bases. The V and J ends lost 5 bases and 6 bases, in that order; junction bases with no gene match: 13. This CDR3 is built from 16 residues. The germline CDR1 and CDR2 sequences are MRHNA and SNTAGT. CDR3 bases: TGTGCCAGCAGTCCTTTGTCCCGGGACAGGGTCCCTGAAGCTTTCTTT. Amino acid sequence: CASSPLSRDRVPEAFF.

This rearrangement joins TRBV4-2 to TRBJ2-1; 10 nucleotides agree with TRBD2. The germline V gene has CDR1 LGHNA and CDR2 YNFKEQ. The CDR3 has 16 amino acids. The junction had 3 bases not matched to a gene; V was cut back by 0 bases and J by 4 bases. The CDR3 is CASSQEASGGYNEQFF. In DNA, the CDR3 is TGTGCCAGCAGCCAAGAGGCTAGCGGGGGATACAATGAGCAGTTCTTC.

The V gene is TRBV2, the J gene TRBJ2-3, with D perhaps TRBD2 (5 bases). CDR1 is SNHLY and CDR2 is FYNNEI in the germline V gene. V lost 1 base, J lost 7 bases, and 9 bases lay in between. CDR3 length equals 13 residues. CDR3 sequence (DNA): TGTGCCAGCAGTGAAGAGCGGCGAAATACGCAGTATTTT. The encoded protein is CASSEERRNTQYF.

The chain carries TRBV5-6 and TRBJ2-7; the D is unclear. CDR3 size: 13 residues. The V and J ends lost 4 bases and 3 bases respectively, with 11 bases between them. Germline CDR1 SGHDT, CDR2 YYEEEE. In DNA form, the CDR3 reads TGTGCCAGCAGCGACGTGCTATACTACGAGCAGTACTTC. Its translation is CASSDVLYYEQYF.

V is TRBV19 and J is TRBJ2-6, with D perhaps matching TRBD1 (6 bases). Between the trimmed V and J ends, which lost 5 bases and 2 bases, there was a span of 10 bases. This CDR3 contains 15 residues. CDR1 LNHDA and CDR2 SQIVND come from the germline V gene (reference sequence). CDR3 nucleotides: TGTGCCAGTAGTTACAGGGCGGCTGGGGCCAACGTCCTGACTTTC. Translation: CASSYRAAGANVLTF.